These 10 T cell receptor beta chains originate from one sample sequenced in a study of blood T cell repertoires in COVID-19. TCRdb's table, derived via immunoSEQ multiplex PCR, lists solely in-frame clones and lacks some. The table includes 100,000 to 150,000 clones, around 89% detected once. Sequencing used peripheral blood. Receptors were obtained from a man in his sixties with COVID-19, enrolled during active disease.

The chain is built from TRBV5-1 and TRBJ1-2; D is ambiguous. Trimming took off 1 base at V and 8 bases at J, with 12 bases between the two ends. This CDR3 region has 13 residues. Looked up from germline, CDR1 is SGHRS and CDR2 is YFSETQ. Here the CDR3 reads CASSLSWREGYTF. Written as DNA, the CDR3 is TGCGCCAGCAGCTTGTCCTGGAGGGAGGGCTACACCTTC.

V is TRBV30 and J is TRBJ1-2, with 7 bases that match TRBD1. This CDR3 is built from 12 residues. V was pared by 8 bases and J by 5 bases, with 8 bases of the junction left unmatched. CDR1 and CDR2 from the germline V gene are GTSNPN and SVGIG (reference sequence). The CDR3 DNA sequence: TGTGCCAGGGTTGGGACAGAATATGGCTACACCTTC. Residues: CARVGTEYGYTF.

CDR3 residues: CAWSVRFSGGSNQPQHF. CDR3 coding DNA: TGTGCCTGGAGTGTACGTTTTTCGGGGGGGTCGAATCAGCCCCAGCATTTT. The chain has TRBV30 and TRBJ1-5; D possibly corresponds to TRBD1 (5 bases). The CDR3 extends over 17 amino acids. V gave up 0 bases and J gave up 4 bases, with 19 bases separating them. Germline V lookup: CDR1 GTSNPN, CDR2 SVGIG (reference sequence).

The chain joins TRBV5-1 to TRBJ1-6, with 7 positions matching TRBD1. The V segment lost 2 bases and the J segment 4 bases; nucleotides outside the gene matches: 3. Germline CDR1 reads SGHRS; CDR2 reads YFSETQ. The CDR3 is 15 residues long. The CDR3 sequence is CASSFQQGYNSPLHF. DNA of the CDR3: TGCGCCAGCAGCTTCCAACAGGGGTATAATTCACCCCTCCACTTT.

This clone showed up just once. The rearrangement links TRBV5-5 to TRBJ2-3; TRBD1 aligns across 7 bases. Losses at the gene ends were 4 bases for V and 4 bases for J; bases not matched to a gene: 9. Germline CDR1 and CDR2: SGHKS and YYEKEE (reference sequence). The CDR3 has 15 amino acids. The CDR3 DNA reads as TGTGCCAGCAGCGGGCAGGTAGGGGGCGCAGATACGCAGTATTTT. It codes for CASSGQVGGADTQYF. Filled out from reference TRBV5-5 and TRBJ2-3, the complete variable domain reads DAGVTQSPTHLIKTRGQQVTLRCSPISGHKSVSWYQQVLGQGPQFIFQYYEKEERGRGNFPDRFSARQFPNYSSELNVNALLLGDSALYLCASSGQVGGADTQYFGPGTRLTVL.

The chain uses TRBV5-5 and TRBJ2-7, with 8 bases aligning to TRBD2. CDR1 and CDR2 from the germline V gene are SGHKS and YYEKEE (reference sequence). Trimming removed 0 bases from V and 2 bases from J; junction bases left unmatched: 10. This CDR3 comprises 17 residues. The CDR3 loop reads CASSLAGGGHTPYEQYF. The CDR3 nucleotides are TGTGCCAGCAGCTTGGCCGGGGGGGGACACACTCCCTACGAGCAGTACTTC.

This chain uses TRBV27 with TRBJ1-2, with D possibly TRBD1 on 6 matching bases. This CDR3 spans 15 amino acids. In germline, CDR1 is MNHEY, CDR2 SMNVEV (reference sequence). Trimming stripped 4 bases from V and 2 bases from J, with 14 bases between. This CDR3 reads CASSSPGQGNYGYTF. CDR3 DNA: TGTGCCAGCAGTTCCCCCGGCCAGGGGAACTATGGCTACACCTTC.

V gene TRBV7-3 combines with J gene TRBJ2-5; 8 bases line up with TRBD1. The CDR3 is 14 amino acids. Germline CDR1 is SGHTA and CDR2 is FQGTGA. The V segment lost 5 bases and the J segment 1 base; nucleotides outside the gene matches: 3. CDR3 nucleotide sequence: TGTGCCAGCAGCGCTGACAGGGGCCAAGAGACCCAGTACTTC. Its protein product is CASSADRGQETQYF.

The rearrangement joins TRBV12-3 or TRBV12-4 to TRBJ2-7; D is possibly TRBD2 (6 bases). The CDR3 consists of 12 residues. V lost 5 bases and J 5 bases, leaving 10 bases between the germline ends. The CDR3 DNA reads as TGTGCCAGCAGTGGATCGGGGGACGAGCAGTACTTC. Translated: CASSGSGDEQYF.

The rearrangement links TRBV6-5 to TRBJ2-2; D not resolved. Trimming took off 8 bases at V and 5 bases at J, with 18 bases between the two ends. This CDR3 comprises 15 residues. Germline lookup yields CDR1 MNHEY and CDR2 SVGAGI. CDR3 sequence: CASLNLGLGTGELFF. The CDR3 nucleotides read TGTGCCAGCTTAAATCTCGGCCTCGGGACCGGGGAGCTGTTTTTT.